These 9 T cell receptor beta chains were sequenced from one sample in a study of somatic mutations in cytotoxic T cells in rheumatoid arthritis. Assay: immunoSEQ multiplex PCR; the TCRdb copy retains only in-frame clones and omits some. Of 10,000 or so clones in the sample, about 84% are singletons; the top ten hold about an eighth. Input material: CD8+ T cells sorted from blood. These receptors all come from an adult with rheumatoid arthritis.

The CDR3 sequence is CASSFLAGGLSEQFF. The DNA of the CDR3 is TGTGCCAGCAGTTTCCTAGCGGGGGGGCTGAGTGAGCAGTTCTTC. The chain uses TRBV7-3 and TRBJ2-1; TRBD2 aligns across 12 bases. V was clipped by 6 bases and J by 9 bases; unmatched bases: 9. Germline V gene data show CDR1 as SGHTA and CDR2 as FQGTGA. The length of the CDR3 is 15 residues.

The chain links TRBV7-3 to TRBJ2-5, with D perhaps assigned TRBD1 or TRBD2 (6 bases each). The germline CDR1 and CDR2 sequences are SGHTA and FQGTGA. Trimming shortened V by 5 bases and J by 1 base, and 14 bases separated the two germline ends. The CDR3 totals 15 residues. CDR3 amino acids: CASSPLGGLQETQYF. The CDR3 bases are TGTGCCAGCAGCCCCCTTGGGGGGCTCCAAGAGACCCAGTACTTC.

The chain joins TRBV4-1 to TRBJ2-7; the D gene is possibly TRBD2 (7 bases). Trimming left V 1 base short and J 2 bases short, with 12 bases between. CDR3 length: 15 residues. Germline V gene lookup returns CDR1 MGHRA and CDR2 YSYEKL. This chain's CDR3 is CASSQGEGEAYEQYF. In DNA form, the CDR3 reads TGCGCCAGCAGCCAAGGGGAGGGGGAGGCCTACGAGCAGTACTTC.

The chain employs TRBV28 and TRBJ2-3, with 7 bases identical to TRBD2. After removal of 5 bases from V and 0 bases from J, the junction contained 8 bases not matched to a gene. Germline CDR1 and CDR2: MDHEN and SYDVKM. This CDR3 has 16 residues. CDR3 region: CASSPPPSGSTDTQYF. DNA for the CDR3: TGTGCCAGCAGTCCACCCCCTAGCGGTAGCACAGATACGCAGTATTTT.

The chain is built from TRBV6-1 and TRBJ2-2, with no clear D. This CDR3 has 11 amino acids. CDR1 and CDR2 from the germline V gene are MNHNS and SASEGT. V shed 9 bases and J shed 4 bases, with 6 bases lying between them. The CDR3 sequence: CASWSTGELFF. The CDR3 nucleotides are TGTGCCAGTTGGTCCACCGGGGAGCTGTTTTTT.

CDR3 DNA: TGTGCCAGCAGCCCGAGCTCCTACAATGAGCAGTTCTTC. Encoded protein: CASSPSSYNEQFF. The chain couples TRBV9 to TRBJ2-1; D remains unclear. Germline CDR1 and CDR2: SGDLS and YYNGEE. V was trimmed by 4 bases and J by 0 bases, leaving 5 bases between them. The CDR3 is 13 amino acids.

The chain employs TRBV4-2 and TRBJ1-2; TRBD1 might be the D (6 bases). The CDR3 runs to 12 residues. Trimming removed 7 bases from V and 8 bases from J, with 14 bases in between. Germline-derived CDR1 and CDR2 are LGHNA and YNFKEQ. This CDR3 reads CASKGGGGGYTF. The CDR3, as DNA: TGTGCCAGCAAAGGGGGGGGTGGCGGCTACACCTTC.

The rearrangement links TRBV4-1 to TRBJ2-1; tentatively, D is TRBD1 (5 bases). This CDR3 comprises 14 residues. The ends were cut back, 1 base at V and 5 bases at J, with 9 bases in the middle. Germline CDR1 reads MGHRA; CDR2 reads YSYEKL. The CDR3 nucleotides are TGCGCCAGCAGCCAAGTCAAAGGGGACAATGAGCAGTTCTTC. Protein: CASSQVKGDNEQFF.

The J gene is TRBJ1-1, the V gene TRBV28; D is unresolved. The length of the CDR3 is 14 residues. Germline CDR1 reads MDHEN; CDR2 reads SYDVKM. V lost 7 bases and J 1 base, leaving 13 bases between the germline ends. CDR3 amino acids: CASNPEAANTEAFF. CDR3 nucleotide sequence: TGTGCCAGCAATCCCGAGGCCGCGAACACTGAAGCTTTCTTT.